Below, 28 T cell receptor beta chains from the same sample are listed, as sequenced in a study of blood T cells in healthy people across ages (dated by TCRdb to between 2014 and 2016). The library was produced with 5' RACE. This sample was sequenced with an Illumina HiSeq 2500. A second PCR of roughly 6 to 12 cycles was performed with a sample-barcoded 5' primer and a J-beta primer mix. TCRdb reanalyzed the raw reads on its own, using fastp at Q25 for trimming and MiXCR for clone calling, and kept in-frame beta chains. When rows share a CDR3 protein, they turn into one entry using the most common DNA and genes. The sample data list approximately 700,000 distinct CDR3 sequences, and about 32% of these were observed just once. The ten largest account for just over 15% of the sample. What was sequenced was blood. The origin of the receptors is a woman older than 75 in good health. Donor details come from another sample of the same person, matched by shared clones.

In this sample, this clonotype turned up many times. The V and J genes are TRBV5-1 and TRBJ2-1, with 11 bases that match TRBD2. Germline V lookup: CDR1 SGHRS, CDR2 YFSETQ. The CDR3 length is 18 residues. J lost 3 bases, V lost 1 base, and 9 bases had no gene match. CDR3 sequence (DNA): TGCGCCAGCAGCTTGCCTAGCGGGGGGTCAGACGACTACAATGAGCAGTTCTTC. It encodes CASSLPSGGSDDYNEQFF.

This clonotype was picked up many times. This chain joins TRBV6-2 or TRBV6-3 and TRBJ2-1; 9 bases align to TRBD1. The CDR3 consists of 22 residues. J gave up 8 bases and V 2 bases, and 28 bases lay outside the gene matches. Germline lookup yields CDR1 MNHEY and CDR2 SVGEGT. Here the CDR3 reads CASSYNTFPGQGIQNPKDEQFF. CDR3 sequence (DNA): TGTGCCAGCAGTTACAACACATTTCCGGGACAGGGAATCCAAAACCCCAAGGATGAGCAGTTCTTC.

This clonotype was counted ten times or more. In DNA, the CDR3 is TGCGCCAGCAGCCCCAGGACCCGGGAGAATGAGCAGTTCTTC. Its translation: CASSPRTRENEQFF. The chain is built from TRBV4-3 and TRBJ2-1, with a weak D call TRBD2 (6 bases). Per germline, CDR1 LGHNA and CDR2 YSLEER. This CDR3 is 14 amino acids long. V was cut by 4 bases and J by 7 bases, with 14 bases left in between.

This chain uses TRBV28 with TRBJ1-5, with a weak D call TRBD1 (6 bases). Germline CDR1 MDHEN, CDR2 SYDVKM. V lost 5 bases, J lost 2 bases, and 13 bases lay in between. This CDR3 is built from 15 residues. The CDR3 DNA is TGTGCCAGCAGTGTTTACAGGGACGGCAATCAGCCCCAGCATTTT. Its protein is CASSVYRDGNQPQHF.

V usage is TRBV6-5 and J usage is TRBJ1-2; D ambiguous. The CDR3 is 17 amino acids. The germline V and J ends were trimmed by 0 bases and 8 bases, with 22 bases remaining between them. The V gene's germline CDR1 is MNHEY and CDR2 SVGAGI. CDR3 sequence (DNA): TGTGCCAGCAGTTACTCGAGGCGCCCCTCAAGGTCGGAGGGCTACACCTTC. Translation: CASSYSRRPSRSEGYTF.

The chain couples TRBV6-5 to TRBJ2-3; D is perhaps TRBD1 or TRBD2 (5 bases each). This CDR3 has 14 amino acids. The germline V gene has CDR1 MNHEY and CDR2 SVGAGI. V lost 6 bases and J lost 3, with 13 bases in between. The CDR3 coding sequence is TGTGCCAGCAGCCCCGGGGCTTTGACAGATACGCAGTATTTT. This translates into CASSPGALTDTQYF.

The sample holds many counts of this clonotype. The V gene is TRBV7-9, the J gene TRBJ1-2; D is undetermined. V lost 5 bases and J 2 bases, leaving 15 bases between the germline ends. CDR3 length: 15 residues. Germline V gene data show CDR1 as SEHNR and CDR2 as FQNEAQ (reference sequence). The CDR3 nucleotides are TGTGCCAGCAGCGCCCCCGGGCACCAAAACTATGGCTACACCTTC. Translation: CASSAPGHQNYGYTF.

This clonotype was counted only a few times. The rearrangement uses TRBV3-1 and TRBJ2-1, with 8 nucleotides matching TRBD2. CDR1 LGHDT and CDR2 YNNKEL come from the germline V gene (reference sequence). J was trimmed by 5 bases and V by 4 bases; bases with no gene match: 16. The CDR3 consists of 18 residues. Here the CDR3 DNA reads TGTGCCAGCAGCCTCCTGGGGCTGTGGCGGGGGGTAGACAATGAGCAGTTCTTC. Its protein is CASSLLGLWRGVDNEQFF.

Note on this clonotype: A clone one base away is much larger, so this may be a read error. The gene calls are TRBV20-1 and TRBJ2-7; no clear D gene. Matching the DNA end better, TRBJ2-5 makes the J call doubtful. In germline, CDR1 is DFQATT, CDR2 SNEGSKA (reference sequence). The CDR3 contains 12 residues. The CDR3 nucleotides are TGCAGTGCTAGGCAGGACCTCGAGACCCAGTACTTC. Translating it yields CSARQDLETQYF.

This clonotype was detected many times. This chain uses TRBV7-6 with TRBJ2-1; TRBD1 agrees at 10 bases. After removal of 1 base from V and 6 bases from J, the junction contained 6 bases not matched to a gene. The CDR3 is 16 amino acids. Germline CDR1 SGHVS, CDR2 FNYEAQ. CDR3 loop: CASSLGGGQGINEQFF. The CDR3 DNA reads TGTGCCAGCAGCTTAGGGGGGGGACAGGGGATCAATGAGCAGTTCTTC.

The rearrangement links TRBV15 to TRBJ2-7; D gene unclear. V lost 0 bases and J lost 9, with 9 bases in between. The germline gives CDR1 LNHNV, CDR2 YYDKDF (reference sequence). The CDR3 runs 12 residues. The CDR3 region is CATSREGTGQYF. In DNA, the CDR3 is TGTGCCACCAGCAGAGAGGGTACTGGGCAGTACTTC. Full variable domain (missing parts from reference TRBV15 and TRBJ2-7): DAMVIQNPRYQVTQFGKPVTLSCSQTLNHNVMYWYQQKSSQAPKLLFHYYDKDFNNEADTPDNFQSRRPNTSFCFLDIRSPGLGDTAMYLCATSREGTGQYFGPGTRLTVT.

Note on this clonotype: Relative to the germline gene, one junction end is altered; a read error may explain this. This chain joins TRBV2 and TRBJ2-7, with TRBD1 matching 11 bases. The CDR3 covers 14 residues. Germline CDR1 reads SNHLY; CDR2 reads FYNNEI. The CDR3 nucleotides are TGTCCCAGCAGCGGGACAGGGGGATCGGGTGAGCAGTACTTC. It encodes CPSSGTGGSGEQYF.

This chain connects TRBV5-1 to TRBJ2-7, with D possibly TRBD1 on 7 matching bases. The J call is in doubt because the DNA end fits TRBJ2-4 better. Germline-derived CDR1 and CDR2 are SGHRS and YFSETQ. This CDR3 contains 14 residues. The DNA for the CDR3 is TGCGCCAGCAGCCCGGAGGGCAGGGGGAACATTCAGTACTTC. Encoded protein: CASSPEGRGNIQYF.

DNA for the CDR3: TGCGCCAGCAGCGACGGGACCGTCAACACCGGGGAGCTGTTTTTT. It specifies CASSDGTVNTGELFF. The V gene is TRBV4-1, the J gene TRBJ2-2; tentatively, D is TRBD1 or TRBD2 (5 bases each). Germline V gene lookup returns CDR1 MGHRA and CDR2 YSYEKL. The ends were cut back, 5 bases at V and 2 bases at J, with 12 bases in the middle. The CDR3 has 15 residues.

This clonotype was picked up a small number of times. Since a much larger clone is just one base distant, this may be a read error. The chain couples TRBV6-2 or TRBV6-3 to TRBJ2-7; D may match TRBD1 or TRBD2 (5 bases each). V was cut by 4 bases and J by 5 bases, with 21 bases left in between. The CDR3 totals 16 residues. In germline, CDR1 is MNHEY, CDR2 SVGEGT. CDR3 DNA sequence: TGTGCCAGCAGTTCTAATAGACTCCGTCGGGGCCACGAGCAGTACTTC. This codes for CASSSNRLRRGHEQYF.

This clonotype was counted ten times or more. The chain uses TRBV20-1 and TRBJ2-3, with D possibly TRBD2 on 6 matching bases. Germline loops: CDR1 DFQATT, CDR2 SNEGSKA (reference sequence). The ends were cut back, 6 bases at V and 6 bases at J, with 19 bases in the middle. The CDR3 consists of 14 residues. The CDR3 sequence is CSARGGPLVDTQYF. CDR3 nucleotide sequence: TGCAGTGCCCGAGGAGGGCCGTTAGTTGATACGCAGTATTTT.

The sample holds one count of this clonotype. Possible read error: a much larger clone is one base away. V and J are TRBV5-1 and TRBJ2-1, with D perhaps being TRBD1 or TRBD2 (5 bases each). Germline V gene lookup returns CDR1 SGHRS and CDR2 YFSETQ. V lost 4 bases and J lost 5, with 13 bases in between. CDR3 length equals 14 residues. Here the CDR3 DNA reads TGCGCCAGCAGCCTGGGACGGCGGGACAATGAGCAGTTCTTC. It translates to CASSLGRRDNEQFF.

This clonotype appeared a few times. This rearrangement joins TRBV27 to TRBJ1-5, with no clear D. This CDR3 has 12 residues. Germline CDR1 is MNHEY and CDR2 is SMNVEV (reference sequence). Trimming took 0 bases from V and 8 from J, leaving 5 bases between them. The CDR3 sequence: CASSLSIEPQHF. Here the CDR3 DNA reads TGTGCCAGCAGTTTATCAATAGAGCCCCAGCATTTT.

This clonotype has at least ten counts. J is TRBJ2-5 and V is TRBV10-3; possible D gene TRBD2, 6 bases. Germline V CDR1 and CDR2: ENHRY, SYGVKD. V lost 5 bases to trimming and J lost 2 bases, with 15 bases between them. The CDR3 consists of 15 residues. This chain's CDR3 is CAISPIPTRQETQYF. As DNA, the CDR3 is TGTGCCATCAGTCCTATACCGACTAGGCAAGAGACCCAGTACTTC.

The rearrangement links TRBV5-1 to TRBJ2-3; D unresolved. The CDR3 totals 15 residues. V lost 0 bases and J 1 base, leaving 9 bases between the germline ends. Per the germline V gene, CDR1 is SGHRS and CDR2 is YFSETQ. The CDR3 is CASSLVGTRTDTQYF. The DNA for the CDR3 is TGCGCCAGCAGCTTGGTTGGCACCCGCACAGATACGCAGTATTTT.

This clonotype was detected many times. This sequence joins TRBV20-1 and TRBJ2-1; the D gene is possibly TRBD2 (6 bases). This CDR3 is 15 amino acids long. Trimming pared 6 bases from V and 6 bases from J, leaving 21 bases between. Germline V gene data show CDR1 as DFQATT and CDR2 as SNEGSKA (reference sequence). CDR3 region: CSARRGGAYPNEQFF. As DNA, the CDR3 is TGCAGTGCCCGGCGTGGCGGGGCGTACCCCAATGAGCAGTTCTTC.

This clonotype has ten or more counts. This chain joins TRBV4-3 and TRBJ2-1, with D perhaps TRBD2 (5 bases). This CDR3 region has 17 residues. Per the germline V gene, CDR1 is LGHNA and CDR2 is YSLEER. Trimming removed 0 bases from V and 0 bases from J, with 12 bases in between. CDR3 sequence reads: CASSQDSVLSSYNEQFF. The CDR3 nucleotides are TGCGCCAGCAGCCAAGATAGCGTCCTGAGCTCCTACAATGAGCAGTTCTTC.

CDR3: CASSQPMGNTEAFF. CDR3 sequence (DNA): TGTGCCAGCAGCCAACCCATGGGGAACACTGAAGCTTTCTTT. The V and J genes are TRBV11-2 and TRBJ1-1; no reliable D call. Germline CDR1 SGHAT, CDR2 FQNNGV. The CDR3 totals 14 residues. The germline V and J ends were trimmed by 5 bases and 1 base, with 11 bases remaining between them.

V gene TRBV5-1 combines with J gene TRBJ2-5, with 10 bases aligning to TRBD2. The V and J ends lost 3 bases and 5 bases, in that order; junction bases with no gene match: 7. CDR1 is SGHRS and CDR2 is YFSETQ in the germline V gene. The CDR3 sequence is 15 residues long. DNA of the CDR3: TGCGCCAGCAGCTCTAGCAGCGGGAGGGGGGAGACCCAGTACTTC. Encoded protein: CASSSSSGRGETQYF.

This clonotype was recorded at least ten times. The rearrangement links TRBV7-2 to TRBJ2-3; TRBD2 matches 9 bases. CDR1 is SGHTA and CDR2 is FQGNSA in the germline V gene. The CDR3 is 17 residues long. Trimming removed 1 base from V and 1 base from J; junction bases left unmatched: 6. The CDR3, as DNA: TGTGCCAGCAGCTTAGGACTGGCGGGGGGGGGCACAGATACGCAGTATTTT. Translating gives CASSLGLAGGGTDTQYF. Filled out from reference TRBV7-2 and TRBJ2-3, the complete variable domain reads GAGVSQSPSNKVTEKGKDVELRCDPISGHTALYWYRQSLGQGLEFLIYFQGNSAPDKSGLPSDRFSAERTGGSVSTLTIQRTQQEDSAVYLCASSLGLAGGGTDTQYFGPGTRLTVL.

This clonotype was counted ten times or more. A read error is possible here, since a much larger clone lies one base away. This chain links TRBV5-1 with TRBJ2-5; D is unresolved. CDR3 length equals 15 residues. The V and J ends lost 0 bases and 6 bases respectively, with 15 bases between them. The germline V gene has CDR1 SGHRS and CDR2 YFSETQ. The CDR3 sequence is CASSLEVGYEKTQYF. CDR3 nucleotides: TGCGCCAGCAGCTTGGAGGTGGGGTACGAGAAGACCCAGTACTTC.

This clonotype was counted ten times or more. The V and J genes are TRBV5-1 and TRBJ1-1, with 7 bases aligning to TRBD1. V shed 4 bases, J shed 1 base, and the junction held 4 bases outside the gene matches. Germline CDR1 SGHRS, CDR2 YFSETQ. CDR3 length: 14 amino acids. CDR3 sequence: CASSVTGRNTEAFF. CDR3 sequence (DNA): TGCGCCAGCAGCGTGACAGGGCGGAACACTGAAGCTTTCTTT.

CDR3 region: CASERGGGAGNEQFF. CDR3 nucleotide sequence: TGTGCCTCCGAGCGCGGCGGGGGTGCCGGGAATGAGCAGTTCTTC. V is TRBV6-5 and J is TRBJ2-1, with 7 bases that match TRBD2. The J segment lost 7 bases and the V segment lost 11 bases, leaving 17 bases of the junction unmatched. The CDR3 length is 15 residues. Per the germline V gene, CDR1 is MNHEY and CDR2 is SVGAGI.